These 27 T cell receptor beta chains originate from one sample sequenced in a study of T cells after yellow fever vaccination. TCRdb recomputed calls from the 5' RACE reads with MiXCR, one row per CDR3 protein. The table records 170,000 or so distinct CDR3 sequences, approximately 6% of them present only once. The material sequenced was CD4+ T cells sorted from PBMCs, taken on the day of the first yellow fever vaccination. These receptors were taken from a man aged 18 to 29 who received the YFV17D yellow fever vaccine.

The chain carries TRBV3-1 and TRBJ2-5; TRBD2 is a possible D gene (6 bases). The CDR3 loop spans 15 amino acids. CDR1 and CDR2 from the germline V gene are LGHDT and YNNKEL (reference sequence). Trimming cost V 2 bases and J 0 bases, with 10 bases left between them. The chain's CDR3 is CASSQQRGYQETQYF. Here the CDR3 DNA reads TGTGCCAGCAGCCAACAACGGGGGTACCAAGAGACCCAGTACTTC.

This clonotype was seen a few times. The J gene is TRBJ2-7, the V gene TRBV5-5; D may correspond to TRBD1 or TRBD2 (5 bases each). Between the trimmed V and J ends, which lost 1 base and 2 bases, there was a span of 16 bases. Germline loops: CDR1 SGHKS, CDR2 YYEKEE (reference sequence). This CDR3 region has 16 residues. DNA for the CDR3: TGTGCCAGCAGCTTGACTGTCGGGGCAGGGCCCTACGAGCAGTACGTC. This encodes CASSLTVGAGPYEQYV.

The chain recombines TRBV20-1 with TRBJ2-1; D may be TRBD1 or TRBD2 (5 bases each). CDR3 length equals 15 residues. From germline, CDR1 is DFQATT and CDR2 SNEGSKA (reference sequence). The V end was cut by 0 bases, the J end by 5 bases, with 14 bases between. CDR3 protein: CSARDLGRVHNEQFF. CDR3 bases: TGCAGTGCTAGAGATTTGGGGCGGGTCCACAATGAGCAGTTCTTC.

There are many counts of this clonotype. This chain connects TRBV7-2 to TRBJ1-6; D unresolved. The CDR3 is 13 residues long. Trimming removed 5 bases at V and 7 bases at J, with 9 bases between. Germline CDR1 is SGHTA and CDR2 is FQGNSA. CDR3 DNA: TGTGCCAGCAGCCCCCGGGGAAATTCACCCCTCCACTTT. Translating it yields CASSPRGNSPLHF.

V gene TRBV5-1 combines with J gene TRBJ1-2; maybe TRBD1 (6 bases). V shed 4 bases and J shed 8 bases, with 15 bases lying between them. Germline V CDR1 and CDR2: SGHRS, YFSETQ. The CDR3 sequence is 13 residues long. The CDR3 region has the DNA TGCGCCAGCAGCCCCAGACAGGAGTCCGGCTACACCTTC. It codes for CASSPRQESGYTF.

This clonotype was seen repeatedly, ten times or more. The V gene is TRBV5-1, the J gene TRBJ2-7; TRBD1 matches 11 bases. The germline V gene encodes CDR1 SGHRS and CDR2 YFSETQ. The V gene end was trimmed by 5 bases and the J gene end by 4 bases; junction bases not matched to a gene: 8. CDR3 size: 15 residues. Here the CDR3 reads CASRREGQGVYEQYF. Here the CDR3 DNA reads TGCGCCAGCAGACGAGAGGGACAGGGGGTGTACGAGCAGTACTTC.

The chain employs TRBV29-1 and TRBJ2-3; perhaps TRBD1 as D (5 bases). The V gene's germline CDR1 is SQVTM and CDR2 ANQGSEA. Trimming stripped 2 bases from V and 2 bases from J, with 8 bases between. The CDR3 runs 13 residues. The CDR3 loop reads CSVERGPTDTQYF. The CDR3 DNA follows: TGCAGCGTTGAAAGGGGTCCCACAGATACGCAGTATTTT.

The rearrangement joins TRBV7-6 to TRBJ1-2; 7 nucleotides agree with TRBD1. The CDR3 runs to 17 residues. Germline V CDR1 and CDR2: SGHVS, FNYEAQ. With V trimmed by 3 bases and J by 4 bases, 14 bases remained unmatched. DNA of the CDR3: TGTGCCAGCAGCTTCAACCCGACAACAGGGGCCCCCTATGGCTACACCTTC. It translates to CASSFNPTTGAPYGYTF.

This clonotype was recorded a few times. The rearrangement joins TRBV5-1 to TRBJ2-5; the D gene is possibly TRBD1 (6 bases). V was cut by 3 bases and J by 9 bases, with 12 bases left in between. The germline V gene has CDR1 SGHRS and CDR2 YFSETQ. The CDR3 covers 12 residues. The CDR3 is CASSSGQWAQYF. CDR3 in DNA: TGCGCCAGCAGCTCAGGACAGTGGGCCCAGTACTTC.

This clonotype was counted only a few times. The chain is built from TRBV10-2 and TRBJ1-5; TRBD1 might be the D (5 bases). The germline V and J ends were trimmed by 0 bases and 6 bases, with 12 bases remaining between them. There are 15 residues in the CDR3. CDR1 is WSHSY, CDR2 SAAADI, per germline. CDR3 nucleotides: TGCGCCAGCAGTGAGTCGGAGGGACTTCGTCAGCCCCAGCATTTT. Encoded protein: CASSESEGLRQPQHF.

This clonotype is classed as medium-sized (0.01 to 0.1%). This chain links TRBV4-3 with TRBJ1-4, with D perhaps TRBD1 (5 bases). The CDR3 has 16 amino acids. Germline V CDR1 and CDR2: LGHNA, YSLEER. Trimming removed 4 bases from V and 0 bases from J, with 12 bases in between. The CDR3 nucleotides are TGCGCCAGCAGCCCAACGGGGGGGGCAACTAATGAAAAACTGTTTTTT. Translating it yields CASSPTGGATNEKLFF.

This clonotype came up a few times. V usage is TRBV12-3 or TRBV12-4 and J usage is TRBJ1-2; possible D gene TRBD1, 5 bases. The CDR3 is 16 amino acids. Trimming took 7 bases from V and 1 from J, leaving 19 bases between them. Here the CDR3 DNA reads TGTGCCAGCACCCCGCTCGGGACCGACCTTAACTATGGCTACACCTTC. This sequence encodes CASTPLGTDLNYGYTF.

This clonotype was counted at least ten times. This rearrangement joins TRBV3-1 to TRBJ1-6; perhaps TRBD1 as D (5 bases). The germline gives CDR1 LGHDT, CDR2 YNNKEL (reference sequence). Trimming pared 3 bases from V and 5 bases from J, leaving 14 bases between. The CDR3 loop spans 16 amino acids. CDR3 residues: CASSHGWGRNNSPLHF. The CDR3 DNA is TGTGCCAGCAGCCATGGCTGGGGCAGAAATAATTCACCCCTCCACTTT.

CDR3 residues: CASSRLQGPGTGELFF. The CDR3 nucleotides are TGCGCCAGCAGCCGACTACAGGGCCCGGGCACCGGGGAGCTGTTTTTT. The chain combines TRBV5-1 with TRBJ2-2, with D possibly being TRBD1 (6 bases). From germline, CDR1 is SGHRS and CDR2 YFSETQ. Deletions cut 4 bases from V and 4 bases from J, with 17 bases between. This CDR3 has 16 amino acids.

This clonotype was picked up many times. V and J are TRBV12-3 or TRBV12-4 and TRBJ1-2; 7 nucleotides agree with TRBD1. The CDR3 contains 14 residues. The V gene end was trimmed by 5 bases and the J gene end by 4 bases; junction bases not matched to a gene: 7. The CDR3 coding sequence is TGTGCCAGCAGTCAGGGACAGTTAACCTATGGCTACACCTTC. This codes for CASSQGQLTYGYTF.

In this sample, this clonotype turned up many times. The chain is built from TRBV5-5 and TRBJ2-1; 9 bases are a match to TRBD2. After removal of 2 bases from V and 14 bases from J, the junction contained 8 bases not matched to a gene. The germline CDR1 and CDR2 sequences are SGHKS and YYEKEE (reference sequence). This CDR3 has 13 residues. The CDR3 region is CASSFLAGGPEFF. The CDR3 DNA reads TGTGCCAGCAGCTTTCTTGCGGGGGGGCCGGAGTTCTTC.

The rearrangement links TRBV7-2 to TRBJ2-1; maybe TRBD1 (6 bases). The CDR3 is made up of 13 amino acids. The ends were cut back, 7 bases at V and 4 bases at J, with 11 bases in the middle. The germline V gene encodes CDR1 SGHTA and CDR2 FQGNSA. Written as DNA, the CDR3 is TGTGCCAGCATGACGGGACAATACAATGAGCAGTTCTTC. The encoded protein is CASMTGQYNEQFF.

This clonotype was detected many times. The chain combines TRBV12-3 or TRBV12-4 with TRBJ1-1, with D unresolved. This CDR3 is 13 amino acids long. V was trimmed by 7 bases and J by 4 bases, leaving 13 bases between them. The CDR3 is CASTARWGTEAFF. The CDR3 bases are TGTGCCAGCACCGCCCGGTGGGGCACTGAAGCTTTCTTT.

On this clonotype: A much larger clone sits a single nucleotide away, making a read error possible. The rearrangement links TRBV11-1 to TRBJ2-3; 10 nucleotides agree with TRBD2. With V trimmed by 5 bases and J by 0 bases, 2 bases remained unmatched. The CDR3 runs 15 residues. Germline CDR1 is SGHAT and CDR2 is FQDESV (reference sequence). CDR3 protein: CASSTSGTSTDTQYF. DNA of the CDR3: TGTGCCAGCAGCACTAGCGGGACGAGCACAGATACGCAGTATTTT. The full variable domain, with the rest looked up from reference TRBV11-1 and TRBJ2-3, is EAEVAQSPRYKITEKSQAVAFWCDPISGHATLYWYRQILGQGPELLVQFQDESVVDDSQLPKDRFSAERLKGVDSTLKIQPAELGDSAMYLCASSTSGTSTDTQYFGPGTRLTVL.

Turning to this clonotype: The junction shows a germline mismatch at one end, possibly a read error. The gene calls are TRBV5-1 and TRBJ2-4, with 8 bases that match TRBD1. CDR3 length equals 12 residues. CDR1 is SGHRS, CDR2 YFSETQ, per germline. The CDR3 loop reads CASSPGTGRGLF. The CDR3 region has the DNA TGCGCCAGCAGCCCCGGGACAGGCCGAGGACTTTTC. Using reference TRBV5-1 and TRBJ2-4 for the parts outside the CDR3, the full variable domain is KAGVTQTPRYLIKTRGQQVTLSCSPISGHRSVSWYQQTPGQGLQFLFEYFSETQRNKGNFPGRFSGRQFSNSRSEMNVSTLELGDSALYLCASSPGTGRGLFGAGTRLSVL.

This clonotype was recorded many times. V and J are TRBV18 and TRBJ1-5; D is perhaps TRBD1 (5 bases). The CDR3 is 13 amino acids. Germline CDR1 reads KGHSH; CDR2 reads LQKENI. The V end lost 2 bases, the J end lost 3 bases, and 5 bases lay between the germline ends. The CDR3 here is CASSPGHNQPQHF. The CDR3 DNA reads TGTGCCAGCTCACCAGGACACAATCAGCCCCAGCATTTT.

The chain couples TRBV24-1 to TRBJ1-2, with D unresolved. The length of the CDR3 is 13 residues. Trimming pared 3 bases from V and 1 base from J, leaving 5 bases between. Germline CDR1 reads KGHDR; CDR2 reads SFDVKD. The CDR3 loop reads CATSDLRNYGYTF. In DNA form, the CDR3 reads TGTGCCACCAGTGATCTTCGTAACTATGGCTACACCTTC.

This sequence joins TRBV19 and TRBJ1-1; D unclear. Per germline, CDR1 LNHDA and CDR2 SQIVND (reference sequence). This CDR3 has 12 amino acids. V was clipped by 10 bases and J by 1 base, with 10 bases between them. The CDR3 protein is CATTLKNTEAFF. CDR3 DNA sequence: TGTGCCACCACACTCAAGAACACTGAAGCTTTCTTT.

The chain carries TRBV7-9 and TRBJ2-3; D remains unclear. The V end was cut by 5 bases, the J end by 5 bases, with 14 bases between. Per germline, CDR1 SEHNR and CDR2 FQNEAQ (reference sequence). This CDR3 has 14 amino acids. The CDR3 sequence is CASSPYDRIDTQYF. The CDR3 nucleotides are TGTGCCAGCAGCCCCTATGACCGGATAGATACGCAGTATTTT.

Turning to this clonotype: A clone one base away is much larger, so this may be a read error. The rearrangement uses TRBV4-1 and TRBJ2-5, with TRBD2 matching 9 bases. The V gene's germline CDR1 is MGHRA and CDR2 YSYEKL. The CDR3 consists of 18 residues. CDR3 in amino acids: CASIQQPFLAGEAETQYF. The CDR3 DNA sequence: TGCGCCAGCATCCAACAACCTTTCTTAGCGGGGGAGGCGGAGACCCAGTACTTC.

This clonotype was detected many times. The rearrangement links TRBV30 to TRBJ1-1; 8 bases align to TRBD1. The CDR3 length is 15 residues. The germline CDR1 and CDR2 sequences are GTSNPN and SVGIG (reference sequence). The V and J ends lost 0 bases and 4 bases, in that order; junction bases with no gene match: 7. CDR3: CAWSVQGEGGTEAFF. The CDR3 nucleotides are TGTGCCTGGAGTGTACAGGGGGAAGGCGGCACTGAAGCTTTCTTT.

This clonotype was observed many times. The V and J genes are TRBV2 and TRBJ1-2; a possible D gene is TRBD1 (6 bases). CDR1 and CDR2 (germline): SNHLY, FYNNEI. The germline V and J ends were trimmed by 10 bases and 3 bases, with 15 bases remaining between them. There are 13 residues in the CDR3. Here the CDR3 DNA reads TGTGCCACCCAAGGTGGGGGCTACTATGGCTACACCTTC. Translation: CATQGGGYYGYTF.